The source of this T cell receptor beta chain is a study of blood T cells in healthy people across ages. The germline gives CDR1 DFQATT, CDR2 SNEGSKA (reference sequence). Trimming took 3 bases from V and 5 from J; bases not matched to a gene: 7. CDR3 length: 14 residues. This clonotype was detected only a few times. Its specificity is unknown. Primed by a sample-barcoded 5' primer and a J-beta primer mix, a second PCR proceeded for about 6 to 12 cycles. Via MiXCR, TCRdb re-called the 5' RACE reads, giving one row per CDR3 protein. The sample has 540,000 or so distinct CDR3 sequences, about 26% seen once; the top ten hold about a fifth. Whole-study results and caveats: Measured against age, TCR beta diversity per million T cells decreased in a roughly linear manner.

Drawn from each donor were 8.5 to 10 milliliters of peripheral blood. This TCR derives from a woman between 65 and 79 years old in good health. The sequencing input was blood. The chain recombines TRBV20-1 with TRBJ2-1; 7 bases align to TRBD2. The CDR3 DNA is TGCAGTGCTAGGGGACTACCCGCGAACAATGAGCAGTTCTTC. Amino acids: CSARGLPANNEQFF.